This T cell receptor (beta chain) was found in a study of CD8 T cell repertoires and HIV-1 epitope variants. As for the study in general: Controls were a CMV, EBV and flu peptide pool, Ebola AY9 negative control, and no-peptide well. The study, taken as a whole, reports: Of nine antigen-specific beta clonotypes, about six appeared to cross-react with escape variants.

A word on this clone: Its antigen is not identified.

Profiled with immunoSEQ multiplex PCR; TCRdb holds only in-frame clones, not every one. The sample includes roughly 5,200 clones, around 61% of them seen just once. The length of the CDR3 is 12 residues. Germline V gives CDR1 SGHDT, CDR2 YYEEEE. V gave up 10 bases and J gave up 2 bases, with 12 bases separating them. The chain employs TRBV5-6 and TRBJ1-1; TRBD1 might be the D (5 bases). The sample comprised cultured CD8+ T cells derived from PBMCs. This receptor was obtained from a male donor with HIV. The CDR3: CAWGEGNTEAFF. In DNA, the CDR3 is TGTGCCTGGGGCGAGGGTAACACTGAAGCTTTCTTT.